These 15 T cell receptor beta chains came from one sample sequenced in a study of graft-versus-host responses after intestinal transplantation. TCRdb keeps only in-frame clones here, not all; method: immunoSEQ multiplex PCR. Seen here are under 95,000 clones, approximately 80% observed once, and the top ten hold approximately 0.78%. Antigen specificity for these receptors is unknown. This specimen consisted of unstimulated CD4+ T cells sorted from spleen or lymph node cells, obtained before intestinal transplant. Receptor source: a human donor who received an intestinal transplant.

The rearrangement uses TRBV7-9 and TRBJ1-6; 10 positions match TRBD1. The CDR3 totals 14 residues. Germline loops: CDR1 SEHNR, CDR2 FQNEAQ (reference sequence). V shed 4 bases, J shed 6 bases, and the junction held 0 bases outside the gene matches. The CDR3, as DNA: TGTGCCAGCAGCTGGGACAGGGGTAATTCACCCCTCCACTTT. This encodes CASSWDRGNSPLHF.

This sequence joins TRBV14 and TRBJ2-1; TRBD1 matches 7 bases. This CDR3 has 18 residues. Germline V CDR1 and CDR2: SGHDN, FVKESK. J lost 0 bases, V lost 5 bases, and 13 bases had no gene match. CDR3 nucleotides: TGTGCCAGCAGCGCAGCCCCCGGACAGGCAAGCTCCTACAATGAGCAGTTCTTC. It encodes CASSAAPGQASSYNEQFF.

This chain connects TRBV30 to TRBJ2-3, with D unresolved. The length of the CDR3 is 15 residues. Germline V gives CDR1 GTSNPN, CDR2 SVGIG (reference sequence). V lost 4 bases, J lost 2 bases, and 16 bases lay in between. The CDR3 loop reads CAWILGSQHTDTQYF. DNA of the CDR3: TGTGCCTGGATTTTGGGCAGTCAGCACACAGATACGCAGTATTTT.

This chain links TRBV5-1 with TRBJ1-4, with 8 positions matching TRBD1. Germline V lookup: CDR1 SGHRS, CDR2 YFSETQ. The V segment lost 4 bases and the J segment 3 bases; nucleotides outside the gene matches: 8. This CDR3 contains 16 residues. CDR3 residues: CASSLLGTGSNEKLFF. CDR3 sequence (DNA): TGCGCCAGCAGCCTACTGGGGACAGGATCTAATGAAAAACTGTTTTTT.

The DNA for the CDR3 is TGTGCCAGCACGATACTATCCTCTGGGGCCAACGTCCTGACTTTC. Amino acid sequence: CASTILSSGANVLTF. The chain joins TRBV6-1 to TRBJ2-6; D is unresolved. Trimming removed 7 bases at V and 0 bases at J, with 10 bases between. CDR3 size: 15 residues. Germline V gene sequence: CDR1 MNHNS, CDR2 SASEGT.

The genes are TRBV20-1 and TRBJ1-1; perhaps TRBD1 as D (6 bases). Trimming left V 4 bases short and J 12 bases short, with 15 bases between. This CDR3 spans 11 amino acids. CDR1 is DFQATT, CDR2 SNEGSKA, per germline (reference sequence). The CDR3 bases are TGCAGTGCTACCACGGACAGAGGGACTTTCTTT. Amino acids: CSATTDRGTFF.

The chain employs TRBV10-3 and TRBJ2-3; 8 nucleotides line up with TRBD2. With 6 bases clipped from V and 2 bases from J, the junction kept 10 bases outside the gene matches. CDR3 length: 16 residues. Germline V lookup: CDR1 ENHRY, CDR2 SYGVKD. The CDR3 loop is CAIRPGLEGSTDTQYF. CDR3 DNA sequence: TGTGCCATCAGACCGGGACTAGAAGGCTCCACAGATACGCAGTATTTT.

The V gene is TRBV4-1, the J gene TRBJ1-5, with a possible D match to TRBD1 (5 bases). V was pared by 0 bases and J by 10 bases, with 22 bases between. Looked up from germline, CDR1 is MGHRA and CDR2 is YSYEKL. The CDR3 totals 17 residues. The CDR3 spells CASSQDGVGAPGGPQHF. In DNA form, the CDR3 reads TGCGCCAGCAGCCAAGATGGTGTAGGGGCCCCCGGTGGACCCCAGCATTTT.

The genes are TRBV11-2 and TRBJ2-1, with 12 bases aligning to TRBD1. The CDR3 is made up of 18 amino acids. Unmatched junction bases numbered 11, after V lost 1 base and J lost 7 bases. Germline V gives CDR1 SGHAT, CDR2 FQNNGV. This chain's CDR3 is CASSLGVGLGQGANEQFF. The CDR3 bases are TGTGCCAGCAGCTTAGGGGTTGGCCTGGGACAGGGGGCAAATGAGCAGTTCTTC.

This sequence joins TRBV11-2 and TRBJ2-7, with D possibly being TRBD2 (5 bases). CDR3 length: 15 amino acids. Trimming cost V 4 bases and J 6 bases, with 19 bases left between them. Germline V lookup: CDR1 SGHAT, CDR2 FQNNGV. The CDR3 region has the DNA TGTGCCAGCAGCTCAGACCTACTAGAAACTCTCGAGCAGTACTTC. This sequence encodes CASSSDLLETLEQYF.

The J gene is TRBJ2-1, the V gene TRBV9, with 9 bases lining up with TRBD2. This CDR3 has 15 amino acids. CDR1 is SGDLS, CDR2 YYNGEE, per germline. The ends lost 0 bases at V and 6 bases at J; junction bases unmatched: 4. CDR3: CASSVEWRGGNEQFF. The CDR3 DNA follows: TGTGCCAGCAGCGTAGAATGGCGGGGGGGCAATGAGCAGTTCTTC.

This clone was counted only a few times. The genes are TRBV6-6 and TRBJ2-7, with 12 bases aligning to TRBD2. Germline trimming cut 5 bases from V and 3 bases from J; bases unmatched to any gene: 5. This CDR3 has 15 amino acids. The germline gives CDR1 MNHNY, CDR2 SVGAGI (reference sequence). CDR3 nucleotides: TGTGCCAGCAGTCCGGGACTAGCGGGTCGCTACGAGCAGTACTTC. Residues: CASSPGLAGRYEQYF.

This clone has a handful of counts. The V call is TRBV6-1, the J call TRBJ1-5; the match to TRBD1 covers 9 bases. CDR3 length: 14 amino acids. Germline V gene sequence: CDR1 MNHNS, CDR2 SASEGT. Trimming removed 3 bases from V and 6 bases from J; junction bases left unmatched: 3. The CDR3 bases are TGTGCCAGCAGTGACACAGGGGGCGTTCAGCCCCAGCATTTT. Translating it yields CASSDTGGVQPQHF.

The chain is built from TRBV6-5 and TRBJ1-4, with D maybe TRBD1 (5 bases). Per the germline V gene, CDR1 is MNHEY and CDR2 is SVGAGI. V lost 4 bases and J 7 bases, leaving 16 bases between the germline ends. The CDR3 loop spans 15 amino acids. The CDR3 region has the DNA TGTGCCAGCAGTTCGGGGGAAGCGGGAGGTGAAAAACTGTTTTTT. It yields the protein CASSSGEAGGEKLFF.

The chain is built from TRBV7-3 and TRBJ2-7; TRBD2 matches 7 bases. The CDR3 sequence is 15 residues long. Germline CDR1 reads SGHTA; CDR2 reads FQGTGA. J lost 8 bases, V lost 0 bases, and 10 bases had no gene match. DNA for the CDR3: TGTGCCAGCAGCTTAACCCCTGGGCTAGCGGTCAAGCAGTACTTC. Amino acids: CASSLTPGLAVKQYF.